What follows is one T cell receptor (beta chain) and its context. Antigen specificity is unknown. The data were produced by immunoSEQ multiplex PCR, yet TCRdb's version contains in-frame clones alone and is incomplete. The sample holds 350,000 to 400,000 clones, approximately 90% seen once. The treatment here: approximately 18 received Ad26.COV2.S at low or high dose, single or two shots; about 5 received placebo; per-sample allocation not given. All samples were drawn on day 63, counting from the first vaccine or placebo injection. Donation was by an adult aged 18-55 years who was in Boston. This sample was included in a study of Ad26.COV2.S vaccination and SARS-CoV-2 variants. Per the germline V gene, CDR1 is SGHTS and CDR2 is YDEGEE. There are 15 residues in the CDR3. Between the trimmed V and J ends, which lost 3 bases and 0 bases, there was a span of 11 bases. Overall study results and limits: Spike-specific TCR breadth ran higher among vaccine recipients than placebo recipients. Participants given vaccine showed non-spike TCR breadth similar to that of placebo recipients.

This receptor was identified in a person aged 18-60 years who received the Ad26.COV2.S COVID-19 vaccine or a placebo. Specimen: peripheral blood, collected in a trial of Ad26.COV2.S vaccine versus placebo. This chain uses TRBV5-8 with TRBJ2-3; D is uncertain. The CDR3 DNA follows: TGTGCCAGCAGCTCCATCAACAGAAGCACAGATACGCAGTATTTT. This gives the protein CASSSINRSTDTQYF.